Listed below are T cell receptor beta chains from one sample, sequenced in a study of cytomegalovirus exposure and HLA in healthy donors. The assay was immunoSEQ multiplex PCR, and TCRdb's table has in-frame clones only and misses some. The sample lists roughly 180,000 clones, approximately 84% occurring once. The specimen was PBMCs. These receptors were taken from a man aged 18-30 years in good health and CMV-seropositive. Both conserved end residues are part of each CDR3. A D gene is named only where the DNA matches it firmly. Clone size is not always given. Where it is, it says once, few, many or a class for expanded clones.

>.|.|TRBJ1-4|TRBV4-3
CASSGTRGEKLFF
TGCGCCAGCTCCGGGACCAGGGGAGAAAAACTGTTTTTT
>.|.|TRBJ1-5|TRBV7-9
CASSPHRADQPQHF
TGTGCCAGCAGCCCACACAGGGCGGATCAGCCCCAGCATTTT
>.|.|TRBJ2-7|TRBV7-2
CASSLVSGNEQYF
TGTGCCAGCAGCTTAGTAAGCGGTAACGAGCAGTACTTC
>.|.|TRBJ2-6|TRBV2
CASSTGPPGANVLTF
TGTGCCAGCAGTACAGGGCCCCCTGGGGCCAACGTCCTGACTTTC
>TRBD2|once|TRBJ2-3|TRBV30
CAWNPAGSHTDTQYF
TGTGCCTGGAATCCAGCGGGGTCCCACACAGATACGCAGTATTTT
>.|.|TRBJ2-1|TRBV4-3
CASSRSGAGSSYNEQFF
TGCGCCAGCAGCCGAAGCGGAGCCGGGAGCTCCTACAATGAGCAGTTCTTC
>.|.|TRBJ2-3|TRBV30
CAWILGLPGGTDTQYF
TGTGCCTGGATCTTAGGACTACCTGGTGGAACAGATACGCAGTATTTT
>.|.|TRBJ2-1|TRBV9
CASSVLSGDNEQFF
TGTGCCAGCAGCGTACTGTCGGGAGATAATGAGCAGTTCTTC
>TRBD1|.|TRBJ1-5|TRBV29-1
CSVDGRGRKYGNQPQHF
TGCAGCGTTGACGGCAGGGGGCGCAAATATGGCAATCAGCCCCAGCATTTT
>TRBD1|.|TRBJ1-5|TRBV19
CASSHGQGHSNQPQHF
TGTGCCAGTAGTCACGGACAGGGACATAGCAATCAGCCCCAGCATTTT
>.|.|TRBJ2-7|TRBV5-4
CASSRQGEVWHEQYF
TGTGCCAGCAGTCGGCAGGGGGAGGTTTGGCACGAGCAGTACTTC
>TRBD1|many|TRBJ2-4|TRBV2
CASSENVGTGGLGAKNIQYF
TGTGCCAGCAGTGAAAATGTTGGGACAGGGGGCCTCGGAGCCAAAAACATTCAGTACTTC
>TRBD2|.|TRBJ2-5|TRBV11-2
CASSLSGSGQETQYF
TGTGCCAGCAGCCTAAGCGGGAGTGGGCAAGAGACCCAGTACTTC
>.|.|TRBJ2-6|TRBV5-5
CASSLGYSRSGANVLTF
TGTGCCAGCAGCTTGGGCTACAGCCGCTCTGGGGCCAACGTCCTGACTTTC
>TRBD2|.|TRBJ2-5|TRBV12-5
CASGVGLAGDETQYF
TGTGCTAGTGGTGTGGGACTAGCGGGAGACGAGACCCAGTACTTC
>.|.|TRBJ2-3|TRBV7-9
CASSLAADTDTQYF
TGTGCCAGCAGCTTAGCGGCGGACACAGATACGCAGTATTTT
>TRBD1|.|TRBJ1-2|TRBV28
CASSLQGEIGYTF
TGTGCCAGCAGTTTACAGGGGGAAATAGGCTACACCTTC
>.|.|TRBJ1-4|TRBV7-2
CASSPSGATNEKLFF
TGTGCCAGCAGCCCGTCGGGGGCAACTAATGAAAAACTGTTTTTT
>.|few|TRBJ2-7|TRBV7-9
CASSRRGNYEQYF
TGTGCCAGCAGCCGGAGGGGTAACTACGAGCAGTACTTC
>TRBD1|few|TRBJ1-2|TRBV7-7
CASSPDRGLAYGYTF
TGTGCCAGCAGCCCCGACAGGGGGCTTGCCTATGGCTACACCTTC
>.|once|TRBJ1-2|TRBV28
CASSVTASGYTF
TGTGCCAGCAGCGTGACAGCATCTGGCTACACCTTC
>TRBD2|few|TRBJ2-7|TRBV7-9
CASSLGTSGSYEQYF
TGTGCCAGCAGCTTAGGGACTAGTGGCTCCTACGAGCAGTACTTC
>.|.|TRBJ1-1|TRBV6-5
CASYRGFETEAFF
TGTGCCAGCTATCGGGGTTTTGAGACTGAAGCTTTCTTT
>.|.|TRBJ1-2|TRBV7-2
CASSYRQVYGYTF
TGTGCCAGCAGCTACCGACAGGTCTATGGCTACACCTTC
>.|.|TRBJ1-1|TRBV10-3
CAISTQGNTEAFF
TGTGCCATCAGCACGCAGGGGAACACTGAAGCTTTCTTT
>TRBD2|.|TRBJ2-7|TRBV7-3
CASSPGREALNEQYF
TGTGCCAGCAGCCCCGGGCGGGAGGCTCTCAACGAGCAGTACTTC
>TRBD2|.|TRBJ2-5|TRBV7-6
CASSLSAGGTTPLTYQETQYF
TGTGCCAGCAGCCTAAGCGCGGGTGGGACTACACCGCTAACTTACCAAGAGACCCAGTACTTC
>TRBD1|.|TRBJ1-1|TRBV27
CASSFPTGGGGYEAFF
TGTGCCAGCAGTTTTCCTACAGGGGGAGGGGGGTATGAAGCTTTCTTT
>TRBD1|.|TRBJ2-7|TRBV27
CASSLTGGISYEQYF
TGTGCCAGCAGTCTGACAGGGGGGATCTCCTACGAGCAGTACTTC
>TRBD2|.|TRBJ2-2|TRBV5-4
CASSLGGTSGGNTGELFF
TGTGCCAGCAGCTTGGGCGGGACTAGCGGGGGGAACACCGGGGAGCTGTTTTTT
>TRBD1|few|TRBJ2-7|TRBV4-2
CASSPTGTGGGEQYF
TGTGCCAGCAGCCCGACCGGGACAGGGGGCGGCGAGCAGTACTTC
>TRBD1|.|TRBJ2-7|TRBV9
CASSVGTGNSYEQYF
TGTGCCAGCAGCGTAGGGACAGGTAACTCCTACGAGCAGTACTTC
>TRBD2|.|TRBJ2-1|TRBV5-1
CASSWTSGRAGEQFF
TGCGCCAGCAGCTGGACTAGCGGGAGGGCCGGTGAGCAGTTCTTC
>.|.|TRBJ1-5|TRBV6-6
CASSYEGPQHF
TGTGCCAGCAGTTACGAGGGGCCCCAGCATTTT
>.|few|TRBJ1-5|TRBV19
CASSARGARQPQHF
TGTGCCAGTAGTGCACGGGGGGCTCGTCAGCCCCAGCATTTT
>TRBD2|.|TRBJ2-7|TRBV9
CASSASSGSWEQYF
TGTGCCAGCAGCGCTTCTAGCGGGAGCTGGGAGCAGTACTTC
>TRBD2|.|TRBJ2-5|TRBV9
CASSGGGAGETQYF
TGTGCCAGCAGCGGCGGGGGGGCGGGGGAGACCCAGTACTTC
>TRBD1|.|TRBJ1-2|TRBV7-9
CASRPGDRVWGYTF
TGTGCCAGCCGACCAGGGGACAGGGTGTGGGGCTACACCTTC
>.|medium-sized|TRBJ2-2|TRBV7-6
CASSPLIGELFF
TGTGCCAGCAGCCCCTTAATCGGGGAGCTGTTTTTT
>TRBD1|.|TRBJ2-1|TRBV5-1
CASSSPQTGGADNEQFF
TGCGCCAGCAGCTCTCCTCAAACAGGGGGTGCGGACAATGAGCAGTTCTTC
>.|.|TRBJ2-7|TRBV7-2
CASSPRTSEQYF
TGTGCCAGCAGCCCCCGGACTTCCGAGCAGTACTTC
>TRBD1|.|TRBJ1-4|TRBV19
CASTPGDRENEKLFF
TGTGCCAGTACCCCTGGGGACAGGGAGAATGAAAAACTGTTTTTT
>.|.|TRBJ2-5|TRBV7-2
CASSPAPQGTQYF
TGTGCCAGCAGCCCCGCCCCGCAGGGGACCCAGTACTTC
>TRBD1|.|TRBJ2-2|TRBV5-1
CASSLLGQGARNTGELFF
TGCGCCAGCAGCTTGTTAGGGCAGGGGGCTCGGAACACCGGGGAGCTGTTTTTT
>.|.|TRBJ1-2|TRBV9
CASSVGSADYGYTF
TGTGCCAGCAGCGTAGGAAGTGCAGACTATGGCTACACCTTC
>.|.|TRBJ2-2|TRBV7-2
CASSLNPGSTGELFF
TGTGCCAGCAGCCTTAATCCAGGCTCGACCGGGGAGCTGTTTTTT
>TRBD1|.|TRBJ1-1|TRBV7-3
CASSLGGQGNTEAFF
TGTGCCAGCAGCTTAGGAGGACAGGGGAACACTGAAGCTTTCTTT
>TRBD2|few|TRBJ2-7|TRBV2
CASVSGGAYSYEQYF
TGTGCCAGCGTCTCCGGGGGGGCCTACTCCTACGAGCAGTACTTC
>TRBD1|few|TRBJ2-7|TRBV28
CASSLGQGESYEQYF
TGTGCCAGCAGCCTGGGACAGGGGGAATCCTACGAGCAGTACTTC
>.|once|TRBJ2-6|TRBV28
CASSLGSSGANVLTF
TGTGCCAGCAGCCTAGGGAGCTCTGGGGCCAACGTCCTGACTTTC
>.|once|TRBJ2-5|TRBV11-2
CASSLQGIQETQYF
TGTGCCAGCAGCTTACAGGGGATCCAAGAGACCCAGTACTTC
>.|.|TRBJ2-7|TRBV6-1
CASSEVFGGTHEQYF
TGTGCCAGCAGTGAAGTTTTTGGAGGAACCCACGAGCAGTACTTC